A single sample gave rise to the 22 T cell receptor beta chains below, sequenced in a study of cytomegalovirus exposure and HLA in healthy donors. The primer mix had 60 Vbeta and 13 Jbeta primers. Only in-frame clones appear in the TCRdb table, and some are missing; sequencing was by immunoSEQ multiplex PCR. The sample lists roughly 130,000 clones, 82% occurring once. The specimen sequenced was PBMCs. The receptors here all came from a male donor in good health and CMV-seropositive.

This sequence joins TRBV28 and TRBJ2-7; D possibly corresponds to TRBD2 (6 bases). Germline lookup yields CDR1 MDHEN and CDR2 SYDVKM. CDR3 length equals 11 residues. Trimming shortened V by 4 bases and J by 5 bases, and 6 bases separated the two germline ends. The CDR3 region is CASSSGDEQYF. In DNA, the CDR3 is TGTGCCAGCAGTTCGGGAGACGAGCAGTACTTC.

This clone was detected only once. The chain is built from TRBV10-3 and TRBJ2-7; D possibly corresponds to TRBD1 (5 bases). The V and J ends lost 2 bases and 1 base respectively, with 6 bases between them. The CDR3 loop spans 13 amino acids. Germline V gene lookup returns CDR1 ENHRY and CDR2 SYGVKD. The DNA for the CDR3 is TGTGCCATCAGTGAGAGACAGTCCTACGAGCAGTACTTC. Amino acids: CAISERQSYEQYF.

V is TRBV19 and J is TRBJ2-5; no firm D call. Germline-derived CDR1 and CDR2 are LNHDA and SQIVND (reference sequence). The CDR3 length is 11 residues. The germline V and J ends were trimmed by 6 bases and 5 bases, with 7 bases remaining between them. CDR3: CASSERETQYF. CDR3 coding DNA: TGTGCCAGTAGCGAGAGGGAGACCCAGTACTTC.

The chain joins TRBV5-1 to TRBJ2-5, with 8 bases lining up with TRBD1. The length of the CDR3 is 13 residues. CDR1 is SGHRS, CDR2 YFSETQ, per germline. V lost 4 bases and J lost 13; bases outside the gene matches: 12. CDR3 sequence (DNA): TGCGCCAGCAGCGTAGGACAGGGCCCCCAGCCGTACTTC. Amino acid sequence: CASSVGQGPQPYF.

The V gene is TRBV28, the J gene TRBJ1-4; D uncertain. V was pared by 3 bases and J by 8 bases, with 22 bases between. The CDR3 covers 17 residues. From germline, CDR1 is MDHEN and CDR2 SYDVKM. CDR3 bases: TGTGCCAGCAGTTTTGCAAAGGGAGCTTCCCGAGGCGAAAAACTGTTTTTT. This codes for CASSFAKGASRGEKLFF.

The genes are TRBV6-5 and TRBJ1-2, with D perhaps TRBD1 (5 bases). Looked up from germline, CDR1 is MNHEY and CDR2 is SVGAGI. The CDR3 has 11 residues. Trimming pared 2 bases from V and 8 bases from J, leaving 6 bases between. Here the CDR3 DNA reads TGTGCCAGCAGTTACAAGGGGGGCTACACCTTC. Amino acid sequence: CASSYKGGYTF.

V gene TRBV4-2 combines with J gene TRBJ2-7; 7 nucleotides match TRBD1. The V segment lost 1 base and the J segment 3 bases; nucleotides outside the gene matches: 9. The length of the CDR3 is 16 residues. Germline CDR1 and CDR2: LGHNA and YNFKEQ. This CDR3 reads CASSQVSAGGVYEQYF. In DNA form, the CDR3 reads TGTGCCAGCAGCCAAGTTTCGGCAGGGGGAGTCTACGAGCAGTACTTC.

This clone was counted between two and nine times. In DNA form, the CDR3 reads TGTGCCAGCAGTTTACCCGGGACTAACCAAGATACGCAGTATTTT. Amino acids: CASSLPGTNQDTQYF. The chain joins TRBV28 to TRBJ2-3; TRBD2 aligns across 7 bases. J gave up 5 bases and V 2 bases, and 7 bases lay outside the gene matches. There are 15 residues in the CDR3. Germline values: CDR1 MDHEN, CDR2 SYDVKM.

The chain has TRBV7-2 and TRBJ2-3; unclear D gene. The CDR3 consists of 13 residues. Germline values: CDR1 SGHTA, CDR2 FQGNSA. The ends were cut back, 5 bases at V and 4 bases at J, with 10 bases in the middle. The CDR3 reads CASSLSLADTQYF. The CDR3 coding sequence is TGTGCCAGCAGCCTTAGTTTGGCAGATACGCAGTATTTT.

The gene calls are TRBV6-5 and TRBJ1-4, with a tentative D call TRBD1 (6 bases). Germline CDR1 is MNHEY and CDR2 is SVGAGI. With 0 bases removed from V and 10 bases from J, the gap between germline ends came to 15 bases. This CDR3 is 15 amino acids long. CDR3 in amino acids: CASSYSTGGEGKLFF. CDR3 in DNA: TGTGCCAGCAGTTACTCAACGGGGGGCGAGGGAAAACTGTTTTTT.

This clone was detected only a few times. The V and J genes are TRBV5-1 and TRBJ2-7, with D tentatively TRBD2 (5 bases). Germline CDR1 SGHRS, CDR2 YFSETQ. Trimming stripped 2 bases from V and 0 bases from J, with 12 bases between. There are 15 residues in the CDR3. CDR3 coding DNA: TGCGCCAGCAGCTTCGAGGGCAGAGCCTCCTACGAGCAGTACTTC. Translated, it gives CASSFEGRASYEQYF.

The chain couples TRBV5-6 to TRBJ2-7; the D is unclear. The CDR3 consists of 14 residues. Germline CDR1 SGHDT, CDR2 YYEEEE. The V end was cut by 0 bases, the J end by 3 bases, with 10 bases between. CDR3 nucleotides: TGTGCCAGCAGCTTGGGGTTAGCCGTCTACGAGCAGTACTTC. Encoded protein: CASSLGLAVYEQYF.

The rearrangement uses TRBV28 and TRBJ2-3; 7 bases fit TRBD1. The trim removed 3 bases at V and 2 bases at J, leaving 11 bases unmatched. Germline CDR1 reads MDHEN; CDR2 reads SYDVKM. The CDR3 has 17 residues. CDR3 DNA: TGTGCCAGCAGTTTCCCCCGTGACAGGGCGCACACAGATACGCAGTATTTT. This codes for CASSFPRDRAHTDTQYF.

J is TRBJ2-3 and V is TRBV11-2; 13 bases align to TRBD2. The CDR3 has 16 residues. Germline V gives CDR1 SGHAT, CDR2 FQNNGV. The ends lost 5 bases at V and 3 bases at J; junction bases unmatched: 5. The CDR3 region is CASSPQGLAGTDTQYF. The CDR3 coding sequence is TGTGCCAGCAGCCCCCAGGGACTAGCGGGAACAGATACGCAGTATTTT.

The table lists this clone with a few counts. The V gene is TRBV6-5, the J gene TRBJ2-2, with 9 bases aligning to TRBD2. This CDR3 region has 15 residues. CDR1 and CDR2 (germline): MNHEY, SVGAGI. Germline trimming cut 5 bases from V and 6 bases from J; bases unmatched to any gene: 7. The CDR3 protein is CASSRGAGGPGELFF. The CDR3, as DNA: TGTGCCAGCAGTCGGGGCGCGGGAGGGCCCGGGGAGCTGTTTTTT.

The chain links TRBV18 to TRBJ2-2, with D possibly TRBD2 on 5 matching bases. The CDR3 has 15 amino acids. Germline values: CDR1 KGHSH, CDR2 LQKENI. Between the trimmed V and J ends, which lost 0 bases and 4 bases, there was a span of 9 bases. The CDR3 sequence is CASSPPFEGTGELFF. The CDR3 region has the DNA TGTGCCAGCTCACCACCGTTCGAGGGCACCGGGGAGCTGTTTTTT.

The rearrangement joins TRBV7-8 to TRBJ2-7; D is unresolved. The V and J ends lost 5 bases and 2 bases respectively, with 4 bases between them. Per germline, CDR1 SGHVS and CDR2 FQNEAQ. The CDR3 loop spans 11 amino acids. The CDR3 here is CASSITYEQYF. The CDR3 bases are TGTGCCAGCAGCATCACCTACGAGCAGTACTTC.

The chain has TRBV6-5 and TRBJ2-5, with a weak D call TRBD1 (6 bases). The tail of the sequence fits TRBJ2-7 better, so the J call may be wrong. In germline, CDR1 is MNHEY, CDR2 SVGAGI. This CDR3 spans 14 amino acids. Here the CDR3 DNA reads TGTGCCACCCAGGACAGCCGGAGGAGCTACGAGCAGTACTTC. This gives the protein CATQDSRRSYEQYF.

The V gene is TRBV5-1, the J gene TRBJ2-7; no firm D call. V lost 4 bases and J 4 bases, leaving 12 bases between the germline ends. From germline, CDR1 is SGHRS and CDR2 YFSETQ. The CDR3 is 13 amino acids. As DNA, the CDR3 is TGCGCCAGCAGCCCCCTTAGAGAATACGAGCAGTACTTC. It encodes CASSPLREYEQYF.

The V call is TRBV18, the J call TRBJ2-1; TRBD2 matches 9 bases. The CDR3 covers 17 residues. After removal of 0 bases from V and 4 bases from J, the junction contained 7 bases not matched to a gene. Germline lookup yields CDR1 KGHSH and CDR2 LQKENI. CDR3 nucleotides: TGTGCCAGCTCACCACCGGTCTCTAGCGGGGATTACAATGAGCAGTTCTTC. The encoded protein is CASSPPVSSGDYNEQFF.

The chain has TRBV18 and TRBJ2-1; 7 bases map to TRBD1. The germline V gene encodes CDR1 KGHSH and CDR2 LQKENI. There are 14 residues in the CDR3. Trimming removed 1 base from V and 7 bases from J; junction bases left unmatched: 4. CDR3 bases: TGTGCCAGCTCACCACGGGACAGATCTAATGAGCAGTTCTTC. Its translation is CASSPRDRSNEQFF.

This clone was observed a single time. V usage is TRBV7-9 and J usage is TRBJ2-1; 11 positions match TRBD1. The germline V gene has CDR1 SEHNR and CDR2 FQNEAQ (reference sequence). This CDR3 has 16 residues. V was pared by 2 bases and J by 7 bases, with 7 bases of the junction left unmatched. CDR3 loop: CASSLLLGQGANEQFF. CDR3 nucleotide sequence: TGTGCCAGCAGCTTACTATTAGGACAGGGGGCAAATGAGCAGTTCTTC.